This TCR beta chain was recorded in a study of blood T cell repertoires in COVID-19. Libraries were prepared by immunoSEQ multiplex PCR; TCRdb keeps only in-frame clonotypes and omits some of them. The data hold 130,000 to 150,000 clones, with under 85% observed a single time. Sequenced material: peripheral blood. This receptor was taken from a woman older than 75 in a cohort sampled during active or convalescent COVID-19.

CDR3 protein: CASRAPGTGSGNTIYF. The CDR3 DNA follows: TGTGCCAGTAGAGCGCCCGGGACAGGCTCTGGAAACACCATATATTTT. The chain carries TRBV19 and TRBJ1-3, with 8 bases lining up with TRBD1. Germline CDR1 reads LNHDA; CDR2 reads SQIVND (reference sequence). The CDR3 contains 16 residues. V was clipped by 6 bases and J by 0 bases; unmatched bases: 7. Full variable domain (missing parts from reference TRBV19 and TRBJ1-3): DGGITQSPKYLFRKEGQNVTLSCEQNLNHDAMYWYRQDPGQGLRLIYYSQIVNDFQKGDIAEGYSVSREKKESFPLTVTSAQKNPTAFYLCASRAPGTGSGNTIYFGEGSWLTVV.